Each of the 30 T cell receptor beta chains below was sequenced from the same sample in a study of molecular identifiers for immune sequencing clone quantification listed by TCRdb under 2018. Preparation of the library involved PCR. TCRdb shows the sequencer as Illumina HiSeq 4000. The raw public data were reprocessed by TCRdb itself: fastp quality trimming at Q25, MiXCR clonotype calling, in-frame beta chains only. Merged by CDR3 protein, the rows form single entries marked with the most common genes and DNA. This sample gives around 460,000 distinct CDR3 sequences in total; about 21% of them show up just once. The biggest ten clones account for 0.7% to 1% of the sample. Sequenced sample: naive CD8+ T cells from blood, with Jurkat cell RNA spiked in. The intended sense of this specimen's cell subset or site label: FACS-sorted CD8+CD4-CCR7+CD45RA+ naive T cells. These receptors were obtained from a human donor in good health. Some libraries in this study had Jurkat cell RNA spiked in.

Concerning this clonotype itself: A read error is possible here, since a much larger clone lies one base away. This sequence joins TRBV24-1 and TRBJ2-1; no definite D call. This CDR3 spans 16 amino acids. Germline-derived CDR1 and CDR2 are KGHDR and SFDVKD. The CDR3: CVTSDLSTASYNEQFF. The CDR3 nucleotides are TGTGTCACCAGTGATTTATCTACGGCGTCCTACAATGAGCAGTTCTTC.

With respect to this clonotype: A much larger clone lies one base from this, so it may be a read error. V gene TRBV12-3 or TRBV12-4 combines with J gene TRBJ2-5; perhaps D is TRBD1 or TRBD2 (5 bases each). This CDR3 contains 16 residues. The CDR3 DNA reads TGTGCCAGCGGTTTAGATCTGGGGGATAGCCAAGAGACCCAGTACTTC. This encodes CASGLDLGDSQETQYF.

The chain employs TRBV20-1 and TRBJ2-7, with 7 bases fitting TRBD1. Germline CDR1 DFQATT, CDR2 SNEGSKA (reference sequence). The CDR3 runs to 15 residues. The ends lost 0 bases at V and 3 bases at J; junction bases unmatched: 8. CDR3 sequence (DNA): TGCAGTGCTAGAGATATTGACAGGGCCGACTACGAGCAGTACTTC. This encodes CSARDIDRADYEQYF.

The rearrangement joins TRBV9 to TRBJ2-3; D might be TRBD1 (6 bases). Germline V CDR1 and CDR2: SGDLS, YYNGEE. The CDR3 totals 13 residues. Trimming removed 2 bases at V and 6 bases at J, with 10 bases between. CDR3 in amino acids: CASSVRTADTQYF. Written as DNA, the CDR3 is TGTGCCAGCAGCGTGAGGACAGCTGATACGCAGTATTTT.

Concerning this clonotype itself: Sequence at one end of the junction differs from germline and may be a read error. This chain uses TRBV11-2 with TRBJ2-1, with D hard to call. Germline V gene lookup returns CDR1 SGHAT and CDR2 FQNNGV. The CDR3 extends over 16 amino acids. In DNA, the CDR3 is TGTGCCAGCAGCTTAGTTTTCGGGTCTGACCTTGGTGAGCAGTCCTTC. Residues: CASSLVFGSDLGEQSF.

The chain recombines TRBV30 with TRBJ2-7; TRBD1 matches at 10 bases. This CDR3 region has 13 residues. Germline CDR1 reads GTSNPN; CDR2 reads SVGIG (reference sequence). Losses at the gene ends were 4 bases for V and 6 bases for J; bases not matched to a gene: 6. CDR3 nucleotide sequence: TGTGCCTGGACTCGGACAGGGGGGAGCGAGCAGTACTTC. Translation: CAWTRTGGSEQYF.

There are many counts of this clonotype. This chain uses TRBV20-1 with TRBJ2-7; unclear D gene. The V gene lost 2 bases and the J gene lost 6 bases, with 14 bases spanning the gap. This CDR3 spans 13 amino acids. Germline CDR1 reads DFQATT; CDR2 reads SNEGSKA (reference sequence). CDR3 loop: CSARSSFAFEQYF. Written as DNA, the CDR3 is TGCAGTGCTAGAAGTAGTTTCGCTTTCGAGCAGTACTTC.

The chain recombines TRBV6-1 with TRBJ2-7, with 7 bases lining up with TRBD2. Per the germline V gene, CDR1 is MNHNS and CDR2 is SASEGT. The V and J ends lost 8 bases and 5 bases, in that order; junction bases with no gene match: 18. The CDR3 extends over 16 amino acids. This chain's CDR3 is CASRPYQNMGGNEQYF. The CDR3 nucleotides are TGTGCCAGCCGACCCTACCAGAACATGGGGGGGAACGAGCAGTACTTC.

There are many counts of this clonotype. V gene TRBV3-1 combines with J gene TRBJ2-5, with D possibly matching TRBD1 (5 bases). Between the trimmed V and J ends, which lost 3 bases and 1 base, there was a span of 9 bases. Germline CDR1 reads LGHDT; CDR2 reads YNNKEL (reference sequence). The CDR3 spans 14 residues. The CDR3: CASSQTRAQETQYF. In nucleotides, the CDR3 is TGTGCCAGCAGCCAGACCAGGGCCCAAGAGACCCAGTACTTC.

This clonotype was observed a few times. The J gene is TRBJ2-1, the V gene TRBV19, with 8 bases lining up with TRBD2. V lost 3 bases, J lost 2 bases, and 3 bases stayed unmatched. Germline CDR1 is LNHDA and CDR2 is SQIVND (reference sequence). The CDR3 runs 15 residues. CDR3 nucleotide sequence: TGTGCCAGTAGTATTAGCGGGGACCCCTACAATGAGCAGTTCTTC. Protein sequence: CASSISGDPYNEQFF. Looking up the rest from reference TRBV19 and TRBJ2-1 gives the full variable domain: DGGITQSPKYLFRKEGQNVTLSCEQNLNHDAMYWYRQDPGQGLRLIYYSQIVNDFQKGDIAEGYSVSREKKESFPLTVTSAQKNPTAFYLCASSISGDPYNEQFFGPGTRLTVL.

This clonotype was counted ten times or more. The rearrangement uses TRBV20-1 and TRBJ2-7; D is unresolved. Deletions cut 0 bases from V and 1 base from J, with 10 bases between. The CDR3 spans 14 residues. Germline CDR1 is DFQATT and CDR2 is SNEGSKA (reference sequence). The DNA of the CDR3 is TGCAGTGCTAGAGATCCGTCATGGTCCTACGAGCAGTACTTC. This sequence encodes CSARDPSWSYEQYF.

This CDR3 reads CSARDRYSGNTIYF. The CDR3, as DNA: TGCAGTGCGCGGGACAGGTACTCTGGAAACACCATATATTTT. This chain connects TRBV20-1 to TRBJ1-3; TRBD1 aligns across 8 bases. Losses at the gene ends were 6 bases for V and 0 bases for J; bases not matched to a gene: 4. CDR3 length equals 14 residues. Germline V gene lookup returns CDR1 DFQATT and CDR2 SNEGSKA (reference sequence).

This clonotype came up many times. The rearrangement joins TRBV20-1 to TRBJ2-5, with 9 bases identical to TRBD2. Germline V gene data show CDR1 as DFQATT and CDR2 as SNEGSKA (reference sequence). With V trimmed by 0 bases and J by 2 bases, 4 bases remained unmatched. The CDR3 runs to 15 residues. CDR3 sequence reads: CSARDLAGIQETQYF. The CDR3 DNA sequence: TGCAGTGCTAGAGATCTAGCGGGGATACAAGAGACCCAGTACTTC.

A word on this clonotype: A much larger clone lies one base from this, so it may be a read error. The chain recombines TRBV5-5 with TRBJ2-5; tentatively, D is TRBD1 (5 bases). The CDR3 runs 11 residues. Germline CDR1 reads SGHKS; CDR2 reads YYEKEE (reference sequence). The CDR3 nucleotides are TGTACCAGCAGGGCCCAAGAGACCCAGTACTTC. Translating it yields CTSRAQETQYF.

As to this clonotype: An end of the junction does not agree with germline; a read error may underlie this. In nucleotides, the CDR3 is TGTGCCAGCAGCCAAGATCCGAGCTTTGGGGATCCCTACGAGCAGCACTTC. Its protein product is CASSQDPSFGDPYEQHF. The V and J genes are TRBV14 and TRBJ2-7; D is uncertain. Germline CDR1 SGHDN, CDR2 FVKESK. CDR3 length: 17 amino acids.

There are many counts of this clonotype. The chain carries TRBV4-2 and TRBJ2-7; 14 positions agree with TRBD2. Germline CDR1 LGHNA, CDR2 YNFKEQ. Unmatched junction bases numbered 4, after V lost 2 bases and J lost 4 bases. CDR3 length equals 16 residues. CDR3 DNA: TGTGCCAGCAGCCAACGACTAGCGGGAGGGCCGTACGAGCAGTACTTC. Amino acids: CASSQRLAGGPYEQYF.

CDR3 nucleotide sequence: TGTGCCATACACAACGGAGATTACAATGAGCAGTTCTTC. Protein sequence: CAIHNGDYNEQFF. The chain employs TRBV5-4 and TRBJ2-1; no clear D gene. CDR3 length: 13 residues. Germline assignment: CDR1 SGHNT and CDR2 YYREEE (reference sequence). V was trimmed by 9 bases and J by 4 bases, leaving 14 bases between them.

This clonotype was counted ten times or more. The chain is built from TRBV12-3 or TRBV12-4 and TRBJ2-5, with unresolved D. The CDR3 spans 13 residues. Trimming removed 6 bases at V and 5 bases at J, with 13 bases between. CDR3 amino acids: CASSPPVAETQYF. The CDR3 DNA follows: TGTGCCAGCAGCCCTCCCGTGGCCGAGACCCAGTACTTC.

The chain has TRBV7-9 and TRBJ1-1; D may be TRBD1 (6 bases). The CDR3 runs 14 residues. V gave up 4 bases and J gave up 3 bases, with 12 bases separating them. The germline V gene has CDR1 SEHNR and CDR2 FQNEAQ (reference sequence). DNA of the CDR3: TGTGCCAGCAGCTCCCCCGCAGGGGACACTGAAGCTTTCTTT. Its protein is CASSSPAGDTEAFF.

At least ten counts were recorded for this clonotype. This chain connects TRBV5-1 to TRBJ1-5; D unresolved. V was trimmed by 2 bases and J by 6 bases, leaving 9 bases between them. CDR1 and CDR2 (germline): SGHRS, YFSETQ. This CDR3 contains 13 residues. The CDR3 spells CASSFQAGQPQHF. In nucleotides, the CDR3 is TGCGCCAGCAGCTTTCAAGCGGGTCAGCCCCAGCATTTT.

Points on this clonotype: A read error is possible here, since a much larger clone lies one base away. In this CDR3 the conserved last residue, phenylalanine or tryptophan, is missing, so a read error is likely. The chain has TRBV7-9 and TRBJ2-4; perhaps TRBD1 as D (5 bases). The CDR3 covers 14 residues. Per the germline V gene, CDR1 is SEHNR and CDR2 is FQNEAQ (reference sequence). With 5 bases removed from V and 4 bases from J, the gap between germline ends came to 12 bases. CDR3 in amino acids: CASSPSTDKNIQYL. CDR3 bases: TGTGCCAGCAGCCCGTCGACAGATAAAAACATTCAGTACCTC.

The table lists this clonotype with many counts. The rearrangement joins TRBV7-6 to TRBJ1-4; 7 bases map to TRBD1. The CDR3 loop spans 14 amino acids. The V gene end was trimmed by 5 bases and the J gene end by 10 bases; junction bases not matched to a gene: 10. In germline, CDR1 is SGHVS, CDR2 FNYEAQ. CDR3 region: CASSTGQDVGKLFF. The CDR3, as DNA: TGTGCCAGCAGCACAGGACAGGACGTAGGAAAACTGTTTTTT. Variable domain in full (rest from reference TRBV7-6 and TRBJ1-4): GAGVSQSPRYKVTKRGQDVALRCDPISGHVSLYWYRQALGQGPEFLTYFNYEAQQDKSGLPNDRFSAERPEGSISTLTIQRTEQRDSAMYRCASSTGQDVGKLFFGSGTQLSVL.

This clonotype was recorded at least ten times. The CDR3 sequence is CASSFLSGTYSYEQYF. CDR3 coding DNA: TGTGCCAGCAGCTTCCTCTCTGGGACTTACTCCTACGAGCAGTACTTC. V is TRBV7-9 and J is TRBJ2-7; D is perhaps TRBD2 (6 bases). V dropped 3 bases and J dropped 0 bases, with 15 bases sitting between them. Germline values: CDR1 SEHNR, CDR2 FQNEAQ (reference sequence). CDR3 length: 16 residues.

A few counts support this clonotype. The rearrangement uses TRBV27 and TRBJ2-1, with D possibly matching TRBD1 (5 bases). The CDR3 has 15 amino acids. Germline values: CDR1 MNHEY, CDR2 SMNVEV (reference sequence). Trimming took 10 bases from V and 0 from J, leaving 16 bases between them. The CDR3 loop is CATSDRMSSYNEQFF. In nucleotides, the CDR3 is TGTGCCACCTCCGACAGAATGAGCTCCTACAATGAGCAGTTCTTC.

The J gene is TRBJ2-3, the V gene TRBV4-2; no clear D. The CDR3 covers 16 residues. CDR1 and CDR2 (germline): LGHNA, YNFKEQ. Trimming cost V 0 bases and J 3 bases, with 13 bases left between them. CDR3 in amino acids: CASSQDNSLGTDTQYF. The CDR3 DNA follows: TGTGCCAGCAGCCAAGATAACAGTCTTGGAACAGATACGCAGTATTTT.

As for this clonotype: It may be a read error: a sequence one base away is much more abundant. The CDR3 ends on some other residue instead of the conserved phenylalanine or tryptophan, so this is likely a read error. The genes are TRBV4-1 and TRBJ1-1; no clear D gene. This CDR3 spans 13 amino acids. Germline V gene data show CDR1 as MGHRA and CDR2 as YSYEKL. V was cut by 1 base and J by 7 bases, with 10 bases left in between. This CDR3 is CASSQVPSNEAFL. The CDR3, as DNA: TGCGCCAGCAGCCAAGTCCCCTCAAATGAAGCTTTCTTG.

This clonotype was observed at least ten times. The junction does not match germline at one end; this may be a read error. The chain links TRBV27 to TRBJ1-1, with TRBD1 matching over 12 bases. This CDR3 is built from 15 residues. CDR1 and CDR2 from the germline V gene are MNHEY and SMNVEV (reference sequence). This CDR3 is CASSSGTGGNTEAFF. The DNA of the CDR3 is TGCGCCAGCAGCTCCGGGACAGGGGGCAACACTGAAGCTTTCTTT.

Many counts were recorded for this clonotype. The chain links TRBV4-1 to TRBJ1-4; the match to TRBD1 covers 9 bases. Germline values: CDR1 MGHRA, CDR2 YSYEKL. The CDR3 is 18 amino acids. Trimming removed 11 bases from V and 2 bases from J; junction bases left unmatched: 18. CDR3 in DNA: TGCGCCTCTAATGTTCTACCGGGACAGGGAGCGACTAATGAAAAACTGTTTTTT. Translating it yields CASNVLPGQGATNEKLFF.

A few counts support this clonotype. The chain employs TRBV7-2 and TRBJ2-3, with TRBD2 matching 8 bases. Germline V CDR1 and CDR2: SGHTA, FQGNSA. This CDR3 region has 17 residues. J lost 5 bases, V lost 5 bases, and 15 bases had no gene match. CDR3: CASSIRVKRGLEDTQYF. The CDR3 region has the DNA TGTGCCAGCAGCATCCGTGTTAAGCGGGGGTTGGAAGATACGCAGTATTTT.

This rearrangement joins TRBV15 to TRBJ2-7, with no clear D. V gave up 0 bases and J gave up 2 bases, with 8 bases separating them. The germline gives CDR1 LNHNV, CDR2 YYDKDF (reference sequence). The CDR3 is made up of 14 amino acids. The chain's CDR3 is CATSREGQPYEQYF. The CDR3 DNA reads TGTGCCACCAGCAGAGAGGGCCAGCCCTACGAGCAGTACTTC. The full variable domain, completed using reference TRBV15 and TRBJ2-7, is DAMVIQNPRYQVTQFGKPVTLSCSQTLNHNVMYWYQQKSSQAPKLLFHYYDKDFNNEADTPDNFQSRRPNTSFCFLDIRSPGLGDTAMYLCATSREGQPYEQYFGPGTRLTVT.